This T cell receptor (beta chain) emerged from a study of cytomegalovirus exposure and HLA in healthy donors. Overall study results and limits: Reports state that TCR beta sequences accurately predicted most subjects' HLA-A and HLA-B alleles.

On this clone: Its specificity is not known.

The PCR had 60 Vbeta and 13 Jbeta primers. Some clones are missing from TCRdb's copy, which holds only in-frame ones; the method was immunoSEQ multiplex PCR. The sample has about 93,000 clones, around 77% seen once. Germline CDR1 MNHEY, CDR2 SMNVEV (reference sequence). Trimming took 8 bases from V and 3 from J; bases not matched to a gene: 1. The CDR3 contains 13 residues. This clonotype was sampled from a man aged 25-45 years in good health and CMV-seronegative. Sequenced: PBMCs. The chain is built from TRBV27 and TRBJ2-3; 11 positions match TRBD2. CDR3 nucleotide sequence: TGTGCCAGCCGGACTAGCGGGACAGATACGCAGTATTTT. Protein sequence: CASRTSGTDTQYF.